The 17 T cell receptor beta chains listed next were all sequenced from one sample in a study of Graves' ophthalmopathy and Graves' hyperthyroidism. Amplification of TCR beta CDR3 regions used RNA transcripts. An opening RT-PCR round employed HTBI primers and preceded a second-round multiplex PCR. TCRdb reprocessed the multiplex PCR reads via MiXCR and lists one record per CDR3 protein. The sample contains 200,000 to 250,000 distinct CDR3 sequences, just under 30% of which appear only once. Sequencing was performed on peripheral blood. These receptors were obtained from a man aged 50 to 60 with Graves' ophthalmopathy.

This clonotype was recorded at least ten times. The V gene is TRBV15, the J gene TRBJ1-2, with a weak D call TRBD1 (5 bases). Between the trimmed V and J ends, which lost 0 bases and 8 bases, there was a span of 10 bases. The CDR3 is made up of 13 amino acids. Germline lookup yields CDR1 LNHNV and CDR2 YYDKDF (reference sequence). CDR3 bases: TGTGCCACCAGCAGAGACAGGGCTGACGGCTACACCTTC. It yields the protein CATSRDRADGYTF.

This clonotype was seen at least ten times. The CDR3 here is CASSQEIYRQSALHF. In DNA, the CDR3 is TGCGCCAGCAGCCAAGAGATCTACCGGCAATCGGCCCTCCACTTT. The chain links TRBV4-3 to TRBJ1-6; D uncertain. Per the germline V gene, CDR1 is LGHNA and CDR2 is YSLEER. Trimming removed 0 bases from V and 14 bases from J, with 17 bases in between. The CDR3 contains 15 residues.

This clonotype was seen many times. The rearrangement links TRBV5-1 to TRBJ2-7; tentatively, D is TRBD1 (5 bases). Germline V CDR1 and CDR2: SGHRS, YFSETQ. The V and J ends lost 0 bases and 2 bases respectively, with 9 bases between them. This CDR3 is 14 amino acids long. The CDR3 loop reads CASSLGRQTYEQYF. Here the CDR3 DNA reads TGCGCCAGCAGCTTGGGGCGACAGACCTACGAGCAGTACTTC.

This clonotype was seen repeatedly, ten times or more. The chain carries TRBV27 and TRBJ2-2, with D unclear. Germline V gives CDR1 MNHEY, CDR2 SMNVEV (reference sequence). Between the trimmed V and J ends, which lost 3 bases and 4 bases, there was a span of 9 bases. CDR3 size: 14 residues. The CDR3 loop is CASSLALGTGELFF. CDR3 nucleotide sequence: TGTGCCAGCAGTTTGGCCCTGGGCACCGGGGAGCTGTTTTTT.

This clonotype has a count of ten or more. The rearrangement links TRBV5-1 to TRBJ2-7; perhaps TRBD2 as D (5 bases). The CDR3 has 15 amino acids. The ends were cut back, 3 bases at V and 0 bases at J, with 13 bases in the middle. Per germline, CDR1 SGHRS and CDR2 YFSETQ. The CDR3 reads CASSSPERASYEQYF. DNA of the CDR3: TGCGCCAGCAGCTCCCCTGAGAGGGCCTCCTACGAGCAGTACTTC.

This clonotype was detected many times. The V gene is TRBV6-1, the J gene TRBJ2-7; D possibly corresponds to TRBD1 (6 bases). Germline V gene data show CDR1 as MNHNS and CDR2 as SASEGT. The ends were cut back, 10 bases at V and 4 bases at J, with 17 bases in the middle. This CDR3 is built from 13 residues. In DNA, the CDR3 is TGTGCCACCCAGACCCCGGGGACATACGAGCAGTACTTC. As protein: CATQTPGTYEQYF.

The chain joins TRBV30 to TRBJ1-5; a weak D match, TRBD1 (5 bases). The CDR3 sequence is 14 residues long. Germline values: CDR1 GTSNPN, CDR2 SVGIG (reference sequence). Trimming left V 0 bases short and J 1 base short, with 7 bases between. The CDR3 region has the DNA TGTGCCTGGAGTGTGGGGGTGAGCAATCAGCCCCAGCATTTT. Translating it yields CAWSVGVSNQPQHF. Looking up the rest from reference TRBV30 and TRBJ1-5 gives the full variable domain: SQTIHQWPATLVQPVGSPLSLECTVEGTSNPNLYWYRQAAGRGLQLLFYSVGIGQISSEVPQNLSASRPQDRQFILSSKKLLLSDSGFYLCAWSVGVSNQPQHFGDGTRLSIL.

This clonotype was detected many times. The chain carries TRBV29-1 and TRBJ1-2; D call uncertain. Germline-derived CDR1 and CDR2 are SQVTM and ANQGSEA. The CDR3 is 14 residues long. Deletions cut 7 bases from V and 1 base from J, with 16 bases between. CDR3 region: CSARTTDLNYGYTF. The CDR3 nucleotides are TGCAGCGCCCGGACTACAGACCTTAACTATGGCTACACCTTC.

This clonotype was counted at least ten times. The chain joins TRBV12-3 or TRBV12-4 to TRBJ2-5; D might be TRBD1 (6 bases). V gave up 8 bases and J gave up 5 bases, with 21 bases separating them. CDR3 length: 15 amino acids. The CDR3 sequence is CASCNARGPAETQYF. The CDR3 DNA reads TGTGCCAGCTGCAACGCCAGGGGTCCCGCTGAGACCCAGTACTTC.

The rearrangement uses TRBV6-2 or TRBV6-3 and TRBJ1-1; 7 bases map to TRBD1. The CDR3 contains 17 residues. CDR1 and CDR2 (germline): MNHEY, SVGEGT. V trimming: 8 bases; J trimming: 1 base; junction bases outside the gene matches: 16. The CDR3: CASYTQGRGSRNTEAFF. As DNA, the CDR3 is TGTGCCAGCTATACACAGGGGCGCGGGTCCAGGAACACTGAAGCTTTCTTT.

In this sample, this clonotype turned up many times. The DNA for the CDR3 is TGTGCCAGCAGCCAGGGGGCGGGCGGGGAGCTGTTTTTT. As protein: CASSQGAGGELFF. The gene calls are TRBV28 and TRBJ2-2; TRBD1 matches at 8 bases. CDR1 MDHEN and CDR2 SYDVKM come from the germline V gene. The junction had 4 bases not matched to a gene; V was cut back by 6 bases and J by 7 bases. The CDR3 has 13 amino acids.

This sequence joins TRBV29-1 and TRBJ2-5; possible D gene TRBD2, 5 bases. The CDR3 length is 13 residues. Germline loops: CDR1 SQVTM, CDR2 ANQGSEA. V was cut by 4 bases and J by 5 bases, with 14 bases left in between. DNA of the CDR3: TGCAGCGTTGGGACTGCCCGGGGTGAGACCCAGTACTTC. Encoded protein: CSVGTARGETQYF.

This clonotype was recorded many times. V usage is TRBV2 and J usage is TRBJ1-5, with D perhaps matching TRBD1 (5 bases). The germline gives CDR1 SNHLY, CDR2 FYNNEI. The ends were cut back, 3 bases at V and 6 bases at J, with 12 bases in the middle. There are 14 residues in the CDR3. This CDR3 reads CASSDRGVGQPQHF. The CDR3 DNA sequence: TGTGCCAGCAGTGATAGAGGGGTGGGTCAGCCCCAGCATTTT.

This clonotype was observed many times. This rearrangement joins TRBV6-2 or TRBV6-3 to TRBJ2-6; D perhaps matches TRBD1 (6 bases). The germline V gene encodes CDR1 MNHEY and CDR2 SVGEGT. V was shortened by 2 bases and J by 1 base, with 9 bases between the two germline ends. The CDR3 sequence is 16 residues long. This CDR3 is CASSYPQGSGANVLTF. Here the CDR3 DNA reads TGTGCCAGCAGTTACCCACAGGGTTCTGGGGCCAACGTCCTGACTTTC.

There are many counts of this clonotype. One junction end does not reproduce the germline sequence, and a read error may be involved. The genes are TRBV11-3 and TRBJ2-7, with 10 positions matching TRBD1. CDR3 length equals 14 residues. Germline CDR1 reads SGHNT; CDR2 reads YENEEA. The CDR3 here is CAGSLGGQGVEQYF. Here the CDR3 DNA reads TGTGCCGGCAGCTTAGGCGGACAGGGGGTCGAGCAGTACTTC.

This clonotype was detected many times. This chain joins TRBV6-2 or TRBV6-3 and TRBJ2-2, with TRBD2 as a possible D gene (5 bases). Trimming removed 7 bases from V and 6 bases from J, with 15 bases in between. CDR1 MNHEY and CDR2 SVGEGT come from the germline V gene. CDR3 length: 14 amino acids. The CDR3 coding sequence is TGTGCCAGCAACCTAGCAGCAGCTTCCGGGGAGCTGTTTTTT. Residues: CASNLAAASGELFF.

The rearrangement joins TRBV29-1 to TRBJ1-1, with D uncertain. This CDR3 has 13 residues. From germline, CDR1 is SQVTM and CDR2 ANQGSEA. Trimming pared 3 bases from V and 7 bases from J, leaving 15 bases between. The CDR3: CSVDPREWDEAFF. The DNA for the CDR3 is TGCAGCGTTGACCCGAGGGAGTGGGATGAAGCTTTCTTT.